This T cell receptor beta chain emerged from a study of cytomegalovirus exposure and HLA in healthy donors. General study findings and limits: Presence/absence analyses treated sequencing depth as roughly uniform across donors.

As to this clone: Its target is not known.

PCR amplification relied on 60 Vbeta primers (plus 13 Jbeta primers). Measured with immunoSEQ multiplex PCR; TCRdb has only the in-frame clones, and not every one. The table has about 130,000 clones, roughly 78% seen once. Donors were ostensibly healthy at sampling, although undocumented immune exposures were probable. This clonotype was sampled from a man between 25 and 39 years old in good health and CMV-seropositive. Sequenced: PBMCs.

The CDR3 here is CASSTLGEDNIQYF. CDR3 DNA: TGTGCCAGCAGTACCCTCGGGGAGGATAACATTCAGTACTTC. This chain links TRBV6-5 with TRBJ2-4, with D perhaps matching TRBD2 (6 bases). Trimming cost V 5 bases and J 7 bases, with 15 bases left between them. CDR1 and CDR2 from the germline V gene are MNHEY and SVGAGI. The CDR3 has 14 amino acids.